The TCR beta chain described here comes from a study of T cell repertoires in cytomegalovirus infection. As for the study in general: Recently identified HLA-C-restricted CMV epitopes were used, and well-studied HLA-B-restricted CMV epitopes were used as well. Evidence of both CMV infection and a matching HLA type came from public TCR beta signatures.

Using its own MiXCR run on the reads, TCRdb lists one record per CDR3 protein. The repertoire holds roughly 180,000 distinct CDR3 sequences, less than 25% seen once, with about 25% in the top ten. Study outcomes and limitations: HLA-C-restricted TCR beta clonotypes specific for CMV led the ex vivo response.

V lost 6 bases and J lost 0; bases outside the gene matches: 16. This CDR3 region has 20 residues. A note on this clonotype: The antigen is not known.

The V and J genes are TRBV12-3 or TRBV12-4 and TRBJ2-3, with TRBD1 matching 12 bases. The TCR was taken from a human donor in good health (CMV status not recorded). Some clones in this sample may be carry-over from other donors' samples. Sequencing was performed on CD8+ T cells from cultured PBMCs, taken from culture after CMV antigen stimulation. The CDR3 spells CASSSQFLGQGARSTDTQYF. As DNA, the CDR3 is TGTGCCAGCAGCTCCCAGTTCTTGGGACAGGGGGCGAGAAGCACAGATACGCAGTATTTT.